This T cell receptor beta chain was sequenced in a study of metastatic and nonmetastatic thyroid tumors. As for the study in general: Malignant thyroid and benign thyroid patients provided blood and tumor or nodule tissue whose repertoires were compared. Notes on the study in general: Reports indicated that malignant thyroid tumors showed significantly higher TCR beta diversity than benign nodules did, in blood and tumor.

In the source study's methods: Clinicopathological groups of papillary thyroid cancer showed CDR3 differences that were used to build a distant-metastasis classifier. TCRdb recomputed clones from the PCR reads via MiXCR. The V and J calls were determined by TCRdb, not by the authors. The data show 15,000 to 20,000 clones, about 13% seen once. In its sample, this clone ranks as medium-sized. The antigen is undetermined. No patient had received any treatment before thyroid surgery. V lost 2 bases to trimming and J lost 4 bases, with 14 bases between them. The length of the CDR3 is 15 residues. In germline, CDR1 is MNHEY, CDR2 SMNVEV (reference sequence).

Sequenced input: blood. This TCR was sampled from a female donor with papillary thyroid cancer or a benign thyroid nodule (not recorded which). Some clones in this sample may be carry-over from other donors' samples. V usage is TRBV27 and J usage is TRBJ1-2, with D perhaps matching TRBD1 (6 bases). The CDR3 loop is CASSLKGGLGYGYTF. CDR3 DNA sequence: TGTGCCAGCAGTTTAAAGGGGGGTTTGGGCTATGGCTACACCTTC.